Presented here are 13 T cell receptor beta chains from one specimen sequenced in a study of radiotherapy plus CTLA-4 blockade in lung cancer. Generated by immunoSEQ multiplex PCR, the TCRdb table keeps only in-frame clones and is missing some. The sample has over 75,000 clones, 83% seen once. Sequenced material: peripheral blood, taken from a patient treated with radiotherapy plus ipilimumab. Receptor source: a human donor with non-small cell lung cancer who had stable disease on radiotherapy plus ipilimumab.

The V and J genes are TRBV30 and TRBJ1-5, with D possibly being TRBD1 (5 bases). The germline V gene has CDR1 GTSNPN and CDR2 SVGIG (reference sequence). This CDR3 comprises 14 residues. Trimming took 4 bases from V and 3 from J, leaving 13 bases between them. The CDR3 region is CAWKRGADNQPQHF. CDR3 nucleotides: TGTGCCTGGAAGCGAGGGGCGGACAATCAGCCCCAGCATTTT.

The V and J genes are TRBV28 and TRBJ1-4; D is unclear. The length of the CDR3 is 14 residues. Germline V CDR1 and CDR2: MDHEN, SYDVKM. Trimming removed 5 bases from V and 0 bases from J, with 7 bases in between. CDR3 in DNA: TGTGCCAGCAGTCGGACCTCAACTAATGAAAAACTGTTTTTT. Encoded protein: CASSRTSTNEKLFF.

The chain has TRBV28 and TRBJ1-4; 9 bases align to TRBD1. The trim removed 6 bases at V and 7 bases at J, leaving 6 bases unmatched. Germline lookup yields CDR1 MDHEN and CDR2 SYDVKM. CDR3 length: 14 amino acids. The CDR3 is CASSRDRVVEKLFF. Written as DNA, the CDR3 is TGTGCCAGCAGCAGGGACAGGGTGGTTGAAAAACTGTTTTTT.

The V call is TRBV9, the J call TRBJ1-2; 8 nucleotides line up with TRBD1. CDR1 and CDR2 (germline): SGDLS, YYNGEE. This CDR3 region has 14 residues. V trimming: 2 bases; J trimming: 8 bases; junction bases outside the gene matches: 8. The CDR3 DNA sequence: TGTGCCAGCAGCGTTGACAGGGGTTTAGAAGGCTACACCTTC. This encodes CASSVDRGLEGYTF. Full variable domain (outside the CDR3, taken from reference TRBV9 and TRBJ1-2): DSGVTQTPKHLITATGQRVTLRCSPRSGDLSVYWYQQSLDQGLQFLIQYYNGEERAKGNILERFSAQQFPDLHSELNLSSLELGDSALYFCASSVDRGLEGYTFGSGTRLTVV.

In this sample, this clone turned up once. This chain connects TRBV19 to TRBJ2-2, with 7 positions matching TRBD1. Per germline, CDR1 LNHDA and CDR2 SQIVND (reference sequence). The V segment lost 4 bases and the J segment 5 bases; nucleotides outside the gene matches: 13. This CDR3 has 17 residues. CDR3 sequence (DNA): TGTGCCAGTAGTAGACAGGGCCAGAGTTTTGGGACCGGGGAGCTGTTTTTT. Translating gives CASSRQGQSFGTGELFF. Variable domain in full (rest from reference TRBV19 and TRBJ2-2): DGGITQSPKYLFRKEGQNVTLSCEQNLNHDAMYWYRQDPGQGLRLIYYSQIVNDFQKGDIAEGYSVSREKKESFPLTVTSAQKNPTAFYLCASSRQGQSFGTGELFFGEGSRLTVL.

The genes are TRBV11-2 and TRBJ2-1; the D gene is possibly TRBD2 (5 bases). With 5 bases removed from V and 1 base from J, the gap between germline ends came to 15 bases. The length of the CDR3 is 16 residues. Germline lookup yields CDR1 SGHAT and CDR2 FQNNGV. In DNA form, the CDR3 reads TGTGCCAGCAGCACCGTAAGCGGAGTTTCCTACAATGAGCAGTTCTTC. It is translated as CASSTVSGVSYNEQFF.

This clone was seen only a few times. The chain is built from TRBV7-2 and TRBJ1-6; no firm D call. The germline V gene has CDR1 SGHTA and CDR2 FQGNSA. Trimming left V 3 bases short and J 0 bases short, with 3 bases between. The CDR3 extends over 14 amino acids. For the CDR3, the DNA is TGTGCCAGCAGCTTGAGCTCCTATAATTCACCCCTCCACTTT. Protein sequence: CASSLSSYNSPLHF.

The V gene is TRBV19, the J gene TRBJ2-5, with TRBD1 matching over 7 bases. Germline V gene sequence: CDR1 LNHDA, CDR2 SQIVND (reference sequence). The trim removed 6 bases at V and 3 bases at J, leaving 7 bases unmatched. This CDR3 has 14 amino acids. The CDR3 DNA follows: TGTGCCAGTAGGGCAACCGGGACAGAAGAGACCCAGTACTTC. Translated: CASRATGTEETQYF. Together with reference TRBV19 and TRBJ2-5, the CDR3 gives the full variable domain: DGGITQSPKYLFRKEGQNVTLSCEQNLNHDAMYWYRQDPGQGLRLIYYSQIVNDFQKGDIAEGYSVSREKKESFPLTVTSAQKNPTAFYLCASRATGTEETQYFGPGTRLLVL.

This clone was seen a single time. This chain uses TRBV28 with TRBJ1-5, with D perhaps TRBD1 (5 bases). The CDR3 covers 17 residues. The germline V and J ends were trimmed by 1 base and 4 bases, with 17 bases remaining between them. Looked up from germline, CDR1 is MDHEN and CDR2 is SYDVKM. This CDR3 is CASSLSVSRGENQPQHF. CDR3 nucleotides: TGTGCCAGCAGTTTATCTGTATCTAGGGGTGAGAATCAGCCCCAGCATTTT.

The V call is TRBV29-1, the J call TRBJ2-1; the D is unclear. The V end lost 3 bases, the J end lost 0 bases, and 9 bases lay between the germline ends. Germline CDR1 reads SQVTM; CDR2 reads ANQGSEA. The CDR3 contains 14 residues. CDR3 amino acids: CSVDAVNSYNEQFF. The CDR3 DNA reads TGCAGCGTTGACGCGGTGAACTCCTACAATGAGCAGTTCTTC.

J is TRBJ2-7 and V is TRBV28; 10 nucleotides line up with TRBD2. The length of the CDR3 is 14 residues. V was clipped by 6 bases and J by 0 bases; unmatched bases: 2. Germline V gives CDR1 MDHEN, CDR2 SYDVKM. The CDR3 sequence is CASRASGSSYEQYF. The DNA for the CDR3 is TGTGCCAGCAGGGCTAGCGGGAGCTCCTACGAGCAGTACTTC.

This chain links TRBV9 with TRBJ2-3, with TRBD2 matching 11 bases. The CDR3 is 16 amino acids. The V and J ends lost 7 bases and 5 bases, in that order; junction bases with no gene match: 12. The germline V gene has CDR1 SGDLS and CDR2 YYNGEE. CDR3 amino acids: CASCQTSGAYLDTQYF. The CDR3 DNA reads TGTGCCAGCTGTCAGACTAGCGGGGCGTATTTAGATACGCAGTATTTT.

The chain carries TRBV30 and TRBJ1-2; D may be TRBD1 (5 bases). Deletions cut 4 bases from V and 2 bases from J, with 8 bases between. Germline V lookup: CDR1 GTSNPN, CDR2 SVGIG (reference sequence). This CDR3 has 12 amino acids. The CDR3 protein is CAWIEGNYGYTF. CDR3 DNA sequence: TGTGCCTGGATCGAGGGGAACTATGGCTACACCTTC.